This TCR beta chain was observed in a study of response to subunit inactivated influenza vaccine. This clonotype occurred a few times. Its specificity is unknown. The germline V gene encodes CDR1 LGHDT and CDR2 YNNKEL (reference sequence). The CDR3 loop spans 16 amino acids. Trimming took off 6 bases at V and 2 bases at J, with 16 bases between the two ends. TCRdb itself ran the RT-PCR reads through MiXCR, one entry per CDR3 protein. This sample has roughly 500,000 distinct CDR3 sequences; roughly 23% occur once, and the top ten carry 2.5% to 3.5%. Notes on the study in general: It was the authors' suggestion that each seasonal influenza vaccination recruits few new T cells.

These same records also appear under a second study, on T cells expressing NK-cell markers. That work contributes: The TCR beta cDNA came from 5'RACE template switching with UMIs. Seven of the eight sequenced donors were HCMV-seropositive; one was seronegative. The share of CD8+ T cells held by dominant NKG2C+ clonotypes was about 1.0-8% in over 5 donors.

This rearrangement joins TRBV3-1 to TRBJ2-2; TRBD1 or TRBD2 may be the D gene (5 bases each). The receptor comes from a man aged 50 to 59 who received an inactivated influenza vaccine. The sequences come from CD4+ T cells sorted from PBMCs, collected about 12 days after vaccination. Here the CDR3 DNA reads TGTGCCAGCAGATTAACGGGGCAGGAAAACACCGGGGAGCTGTTTTTT. Its protein is CASRLTGQENTGELFF.